A single sample gave rise to the 25 T cell receptor beta chains below, sequenced in a study of T cell responses to AZD1222 COVID-19 vaccine. The repertoire was sequenced with immunoSEQ multiplex PCR; TCRdb's copy has only in-frame clones and lacks some. The table has roughly 200,000 clones, approximately 93% seen once. The sample consisted of peripheral blood, taken 28 days after the second AZD1222 dose. The receptors shown here come from an adult who received the AZD1222 COVID-19 vaccine.

J is TRBJ2-3 and V is TRBV6-5; TRBD2 might be the D (6 bases). The CDR3 consists of 14 residues. V was clipped by 7 bases and J by 2 bases, with 13 bases between them. Germline V gives CDR1 MNHEY, CDR2 SVGAGI. CDR3 region: CASTKTRFTDTQYF. The CDR3 DNA follows: TGTGCCAGCACCAAGACTAGATTCACAGATACGCAGTATTTT.

This clone has a handful of counts. V gene TRBV5-6 combines with J gene TRBJ2-7, with 7 bases identical to TRBD2. Trimming took 0 bases from V and 3 from J; bases not matched to a gene: 3. The germline CDR1 and CDR2 sequences are SGHDT and YYEEEE. The CDR3 loop spans 14 amino acids. CDR3 nucleotide sequence: TGTGCCAGCAGCTTGGGCGGGAGACGCTACGAGCAGTACTTC. This translates into CASSLGGRRYEQYF.

The chain uses TRBV10-1 and TRBJ1-1; no clear D. The V gene's germline CDR1 is WNHNN and CDR2 SYGVQD (reference sequence). This CDR3 is built from 15 residues. Trimming took 0 bases from V and 2 from J, leaving 10 bases between them. The CDR3: CASSESAGDNTEAFF. As DNA, the CDR3 is TGCGCCAGCAGTGAGTCGGCAGGAGATAACACTGAAGCTTTCTTT.

The chain carries TRBV19 and TRBJ1-5; TRBD1 matches at 9 bases. With V trimmed by 3 bases and J by 3 bases, 9 bases remained unmatched. The V gene's germline CDR1 is LNHDA and CDR2 SQIVND (reference sequence). The CDR3 sequence is 17 residues long. The CDR3, as DNA: TGTGCCAGTAGTATTCCCCCACACAGGGGGCCCAATCAGCCCCAGCATTTT. It is translated as CASSIPPHRGPNQPQHF.

The chain links TRBV9 to TRBJ1-1; D gene ambiguous. The CDR3 contains 12 residues. Germline V CDR1 and CDR2: SGDLS, YYNGEE. Trimming stripped 3 bases from V and 6 bases from J, with 9 bases between. CDR3 coding DNA: TGTGCCAGCAGCGAGCCCGGGGCTGAAGCTTTCTTT. It yields the protein CASSEPGAEAFF.

V is TRBV6-2 or TRBV6-3 and J is TRBJ2-1; D is uncertain. Germline lookup yields CDR1 MNHEY and CDR2 SVGEGT. The length of the CDR3 is 13 residues. Between the trimmed V and J ends, which lost 2 bases and 10 bases, there was a span of 12 bases. The CDR3 nucleotides read TGTGCCAGCAGTTACGACCAGCCAGGCGAGCAGTTCTTC. The encoded protein is CASSYDQPGEQFF.

The chain uses TRBV29-1 and TRBJ2-2, with 10 bases lining up with TRBD2. CDR1 and CDR2 from the germline V gene are SQVTM and ANQGSEA. With V trimmed by 5 bases and J by 5 bases, 2 bases remained unmatched. The CDR3 sequence is 13 residues long. DNA of the CDR3: TGCAGCGTTAAGCGGGGGGGGACCGGGGAGCTGTTTTTT. Its protein is CSVKRGGTGELFF.

The rearrangement uses TRBV19 and TRBJ2-7; weak D call: TRBD1 (6 bases). The V end lost 3 bases, the J end lost 2 bases, and 11 bases lay between the germline ends. Germline V gene lookup returns CDR1 LNHDA and CDR2 SQIVND (reference sequence). The CDR3 spans 14 residues. The CDR3 bases are TGTGCCAGTAGTATCGGACAGAGTACCTACGAGCAGTACTTC. Encoded protein: CASSIGQSTYEQYF.

The V call is TRBV9, the J call TRBJ2-1; 9 bases map to TRBD2. This CDR3 region has 14 residues. Germline CDR1 SGDLS, CDR2 YYNGEE. The junction had 6 bases not matched to a gene; V was cut back by 6 bases and J by 5 bases. The CDR3 region is CASTVTSGDNEQFF. The CDR3 DNA follows: TGTGCCAGCACCGTGACTAGCGGTGACAATGAGCAGTTCTTC.

This chain's CDR3 is CASSLGADSGDTQYF. CDR3 bases: TGTGCCAGCAGCTTAGGAGCGGACTCAGGAGATACGCAGTATTTT. The rearrangement uses TRBV5-6 and TRBJ2-3; D perhaps matches TRBD2 (5 bases). V gave up 2 bases and J gave up 5 bases, with 15 bases separating them. The V gene's germline CDR1 is SGHDT and CDR2 YYEEEE. The CDR3 covers 15 residues.

V and J are TRBV5-1 and TRBJ1-5; weak D call: TRBD1 (6 bases). This CDR3 region has 17 residues. Germline loops: CDR1 SGHRS, CDR2 YFSETQ. Trimming removed 4 bases at V and 1 base at J, with 18 bases between. CDR3: CASSQGPQGSSNQPQHF. CDR3 bases: TGCGCCAGCAGCCAGGGACCCCAGGGGTCCAGCAATCAGCCCCAGCATTTT.

The genes are TRBV2 and TRBJ1-2; D is perhaps TRBD1 (5 bases). The CDR3 totals 13 residues. Germline loops: CDR1 SNHLY, CDR2 FYNNEI. The V end lost 11 bases, the J end lost 8 bases, and 21 bases lay between the germline ends. CDR3 sequence (DNA): TGTGCCGGACGGTGGGGGGGAAGGAACGGCTACACCTTC. This encodes CAGRWGGRNGYTF.

V gene TRBV29-1 combines with J gene TRBJ1-2, with D possibly TRBD1 on 5 matching bases. This CDR3 spans 13 amino acids. V was trimmed by 6 bases and J by 4 bases, leaving 15 bases between them. Looked up from germline, CDR1 is SQVTM and CDR2 is ANQGSEA. The DNA for the CDR3 is TGCAGCGTCGCAATCCGGGGGAGCTATGGCTACACCTTC. Encoded protein: CSVAIRGSYGYTF. The full variable domain, in which reference TRBV29-1 and TRBJ1-2 provide the parts outside the CDR3, is SAVISQKPSRDICQRGTSLTIQCQVDSQVTMMFWYRQQPGQSLTLIATANQGSEATYESGFVIDKFPISRPNLTFSTLTVSNMSPEDSSIYLCSVAIRGSYGYTFGSGTRLTVV.

This rearrangement joins TRBV2 to TRBJ2-7, with a tentative D call TRBD1 (5 bases). V lost 3 bases to trimming and J lost 4 bases, with 13 bases between them. Germline V gene data show CDR1 as SNHLY and CDR2 as FYNNEI. The CDR3 length is 14 residues. CDR3 nucleotides: TGTGCCAGCAGTGAGTCAGGGAAGGCGTACGAGCAGTACTTC. Its translation is CASSESGKAYEQYF.

The chain carries TRBV9 and TRBJ1-6, with D unclear. The germline V and J ends were trimmed by 6 bases and 6 bases, with 16 bases remaining between them. This CDR3 is 15 amino acids long. CDR1 is SGDLS, CDR2 YYNGEE, per germline. CDR3 region: CASTLTDQINSPLHF. The CDR3 DNA sequence: TGTGCCAGCACCCTAACCGATCAGATTAATTCACCCCTCCACTTT.

The genes are TRBV7-9 and TRBJ2-1; 7 nucleotides match TRBD2. Germline assignment: CDR1 SEHNR and CDR2 FQNEAQ (reference sequence). Trimming cost V 5 bases and J 10 bases; bases outside gene matches: 5. The CDR3 contains 12 residues. CDR3 region: CASSPLAVEQFF. The CDR3 DNA follows: TGTGCCAGCAGCCCCCTAGCGGTCGAGCAGTTCTTC.

J is TRBJ1-5 and V is TRBV19; D call uncertain. Trimming cost V 2 bases and J 1 base, with 9 bases left between them. This CDR3 comprises 15 residues. Germline values: CDR1 LNHDA, CDR2 SQIVND (reference sequence). CDR3 loop: CASSIRRASNQPQHF. The CDR3, as DNA: TGTGCCAGTAGTATACGGCGGGCAAGCAATCAGCCCCAGCATTTT. Using reference TRBV19 and TRBJ1-5 for the parts outside the CDR3, the full variable domain is DGGITQSPKYLFRKEGQNVTLSCEQNLNHDAMYWYRQDPGQGLRLIYYSQIVNDFQKGDIAEGYSVSREKKESFPLTVTSAQKNPTAFYLCASSIRRASNQPQHFGDGTRLSIL.

The CDR3 loop reads CASKAFHEQFF. CDR3 coding DNA: TGTGCCAGTAAGGCCTTCCATGAGCAGTTCTTC. This chain connects TRBV19 to TRBJ2-1, with unresolved D. Germline V gene sequence: CDR1 LNHDA, CDR2 SQIVND (reference sequence). The V end lost 7 bases, the J end lost 8 bases, and 9 bases lay between the germline ends. The length of the CDR3 is 11 residues.

Details on this clone: At the DNA level, this CDR3 is encoded by other sequences in the same sample as well. The J gene is TRBJ1-5, the V gene TRBV19; possible D gene TRBD1, 6 bases. The ends were cut back, 6 bases at V and 4 bases at J, with 7 bases in the middle. The CDR3 length is 12 residues. Germline CDR1 LNHDA, CDR2 SQIVND (reference sequence). This chain's CDR3 is CASRTGNQPQHF. CDR3 DNA sequence: TGTGCCAGTAGAACAGGGAATCAGCCCCAGCATTTT.

The gene calls are TRBV7-6 and TRBJ1-5; maybe TRBD1 (5 bases). The V and J ends lost 1 base and 7 bases respectively, with 14 bases between them. The germline V gene has CDR1 SGHVS and CDR2 FNYEAQ. This CDR3 has 15 amino acids. CDR3 nucleotides: TGTGCCAGCAGCTTAGAAGAGGGGTTCGGACAGCCCCAGCATTTT. Translating gives CASSLEEGFGQPQHF.

J is TRBJ1-5 and V is TRBV6-2 or TRBV6-3, with 8 bases lining up with TRBD1. The J segment lost 4 bases and the V segment lost 5 bases, leaving 7 bases of the junction unmatched. In germline, CDR1 is MNHEY, CDR2 SVGEGT. CDR3 length: 15 residues. The CDR3 sequence: CASSAGQVINQPQHF. The CDR3 coding sequence is TGTGCCAGCAGTGCGGGACAGGTGATAAATCAGCCCCAGCATTTT.

The genes are TRBV30 and TRBJ2-4; tentatively, D is TRBD1 (6 bases). This CDR3 region has 14 residues. The V gene lost 3 bases and the J gene lost 6 bases, with 15 bases spanning the gap. Germline CDR1 reads GTSNPN; CDR2 reads SVGIG (reference sequence). CDR3 sequence (DNA): TGTGCCTGGAGCAAAGGGGGTTCTTTAAACATTCAGTACTTC. Protein product: CAWSKGGSLNIQYF.

This chain links TRBV29-1 with TRBJ1-1; D is possibly TRBD1 (6 bases). This CDR3 has 13 residues. V lost 4 bases, J lost 6 bases, and 15 bases lay in between. In germline, CDR1 is SQVTM, CDR2 ANQGSEA. The CDR3 DNA reads TGCAGCGTTGGGACAGCCGTTTGGGCTGAAGCTTTCTTT. It translates to CSVGTAVWAEAFF.

CDR3 nucleotide sequence: TGTGCCAGCAGGAAACTAGCGGGAGATCGGAATGAGCAGTTCTTC. Its protein product is CASRKLAGDRNEQFF. V gene TRBV6-5 combines with J gene TRBJ2-1, with 11 bases lining up with TRBD2. V was clipped by 6 bases and J by 7 bases; unmatched bases: 8. The germline gives CDR1 MNHEY, CDR2 SVGAGI. CDR3 length equals 15 residues.

This chain connects TRBV2 to TRBJ1-1; a weak D match, TRBD1 (5 bases). This CDR3 region has 14 residues. Germline CDR1 SNHLY, CDR2 FYNNEI. V was cut by 4 bases and J by 5 bases, with 14 bases left in between. CDR3 amino acids: CASSVLLGQTEAFF. The CDR3 coding sequence is TGTGCCAGCAGTGTTCTTCTGGGGCAAACTGAAGCTTTCTTT. The full variable domain, its missing parts supplied by reference TRBV2 and TRBJ1-1, is EPEVTQTPSHQVTQMGQEVILRCVPISNHLYFYWYRQILGQKVEFLVSFYNNEISEKSEIFDDQFSVERPDGSNFTLKIRSTKLEDSAMYFCASSVLLGQTEAFFGQGTRLTVV.